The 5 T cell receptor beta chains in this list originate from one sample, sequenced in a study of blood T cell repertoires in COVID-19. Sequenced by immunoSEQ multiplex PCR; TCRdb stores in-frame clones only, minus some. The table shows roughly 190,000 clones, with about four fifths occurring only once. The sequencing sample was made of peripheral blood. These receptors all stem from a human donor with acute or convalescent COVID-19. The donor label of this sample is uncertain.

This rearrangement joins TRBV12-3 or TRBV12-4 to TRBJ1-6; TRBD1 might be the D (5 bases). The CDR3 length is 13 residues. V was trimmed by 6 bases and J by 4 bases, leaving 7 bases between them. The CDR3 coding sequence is TGTGCCAGCAGCGGGACTTATAATTCACCCCTCCACTTT. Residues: CASSGTYNSPLHF.

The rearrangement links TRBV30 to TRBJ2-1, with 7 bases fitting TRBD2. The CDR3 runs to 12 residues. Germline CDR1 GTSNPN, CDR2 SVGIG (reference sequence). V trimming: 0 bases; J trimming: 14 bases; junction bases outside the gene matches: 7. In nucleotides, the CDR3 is TGTGCCTGGAGTGTACTGCCGCGGGAGAAGTTCTTC. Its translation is CAWSVLPREKFF.

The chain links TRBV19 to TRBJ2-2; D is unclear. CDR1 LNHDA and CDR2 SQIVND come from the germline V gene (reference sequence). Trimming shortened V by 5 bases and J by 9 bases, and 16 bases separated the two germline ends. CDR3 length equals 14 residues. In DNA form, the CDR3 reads TGTGCCAGTAGTCCCAATCCTAGTTCTCGGGAGCTGTTTTTT. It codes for CASSPNPSSRELFF. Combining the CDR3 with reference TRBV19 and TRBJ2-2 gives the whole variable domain DGGITQSPKYLFRKEGQNVTLSCEQNLNHDAMYWYRQDPGQGLRLIYYSQIVNDFQKGDIAEGYSVSREKKESFPLTVTSAQKNPTAFYLCASSPNPSSRELFFGEGSRLTVL.

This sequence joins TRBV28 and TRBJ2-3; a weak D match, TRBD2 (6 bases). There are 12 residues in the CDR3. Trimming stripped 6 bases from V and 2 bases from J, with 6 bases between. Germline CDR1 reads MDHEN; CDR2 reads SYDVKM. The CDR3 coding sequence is TGTGCCAGCAGGCGGGACACAGATACGCAGTATTTT. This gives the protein CASRRDTDTQYF.

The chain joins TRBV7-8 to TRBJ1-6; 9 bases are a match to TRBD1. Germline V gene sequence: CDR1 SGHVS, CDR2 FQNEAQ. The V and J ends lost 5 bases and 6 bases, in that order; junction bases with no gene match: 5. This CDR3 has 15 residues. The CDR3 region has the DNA TGTGCCAGCAGCGACATGACAGGGGGTAATTCACCCCTCCACTTT. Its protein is CASSDMTGGNSPLHF. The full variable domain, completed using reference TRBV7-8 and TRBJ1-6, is GAGVSQSPRYKVAKRGQDVALRCDPISGHVSLFWYQQALGQGPEFLTYFQNEAQLDKSGLPSDRFFAERPEGSVSTLKIQRTQQEDSAVYLCASSDMTGGNSPLHFGNGTRLTVT.